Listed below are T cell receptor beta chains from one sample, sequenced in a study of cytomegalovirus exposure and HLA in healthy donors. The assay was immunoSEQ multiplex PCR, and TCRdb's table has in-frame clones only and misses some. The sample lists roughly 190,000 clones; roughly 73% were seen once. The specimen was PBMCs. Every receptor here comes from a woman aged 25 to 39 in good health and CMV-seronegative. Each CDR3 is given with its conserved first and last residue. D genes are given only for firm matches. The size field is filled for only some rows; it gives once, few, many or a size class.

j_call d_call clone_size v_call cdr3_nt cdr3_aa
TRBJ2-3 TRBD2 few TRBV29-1 TGCAGCGTTGAACGACTAGCGGGAGATCGAGATACGCAGTATTTT CSVERLAGDRDTQYF
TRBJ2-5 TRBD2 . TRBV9 TGTGCCAGCAGCGTAGGATTAGCGGGTGCCAGACAAGAGACCCAGTACTTC CASSVGLAGARQETQYF
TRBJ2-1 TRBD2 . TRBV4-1 TGCGCCAGCAGCCAAGAGGAACTAGCGAGACCGCAGTTCTTC CASSQEELARPQFF
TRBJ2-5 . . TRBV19 TGTGCCAGTAGAAACACCTACCAAGAGACCCAGTACTTC CASRNTYQETQYF
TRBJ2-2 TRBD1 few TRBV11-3 TGTGCCAGCAGCTCAAGGCAGGGGGTATACACCGGGGAGCTGTTTTTT CASSSRQGVYTGELFF
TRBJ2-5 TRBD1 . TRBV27 TGTGCCAGCAGAAGGACAGGGGGCTGGGAGACCCAGTACTTC CASRRTGGWETQYF
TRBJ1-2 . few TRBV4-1 TGCGCCAGCAGCCAAGTAGGGTGTGGGAGGACCTTC CASSQVGCGRTF
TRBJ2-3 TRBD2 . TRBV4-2 TGTGCCAGCAGCCAAGATCCGCTAGCGGATGTGGCAGATACGCAGTATTTT CASSQDPLADVADTQYF
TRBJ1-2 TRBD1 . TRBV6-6 TGTGCCAGCAGTTACTCCGGCAGGGGGAATGGCTACACCTTC CASSYSGRGNGYTF
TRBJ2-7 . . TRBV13 TGTGCCAGCAGCTTGTCCAGTTCCTACGAGCAGTACTTC CASSLSSSYEQYF
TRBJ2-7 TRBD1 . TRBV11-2 TGTGCCAGCAGCTCATTGGACAGGGACCCTCGCGAGCAGTACTTC CASSSLDRDPREQYF
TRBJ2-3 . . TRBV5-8 TGTGCCAGCAGCTCGGCAGTGGGGGGACCCCAATTGGATACGCAGTATTTT CASSSAVGGPQLDTQYF
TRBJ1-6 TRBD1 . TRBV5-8 TGTGCCAGCAGCCGCCACCGGGACAGGGCCTCCTATAATTCACCCCTCCACTTT CASSRHRDRASYNSPLHF
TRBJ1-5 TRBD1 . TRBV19 TGTGCCAGTAGTATAGGAGATGGACAGGGGGCTGGGCCCCAGCATTTT CASSIGDGQGAGPQHF
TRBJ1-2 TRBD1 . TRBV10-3 TGTGCCATCAGTGAAGGACAGGGGGCTTATGGCTACACCTTC CAISEGQGAYGYTF
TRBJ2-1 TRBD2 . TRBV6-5 TGTGCCAGCAGTTACTCGACAAGCGGGGATGAGCAGTTCTTC CASSYSTSGDEQFF
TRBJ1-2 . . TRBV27 TGTGCCAGCAGATACGGGGGAAGCTATGGCTACACCTTC CASRYGGSYGYTF
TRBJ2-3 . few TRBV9 TGTGCCAGCAGCGTAACCCCTCAGGGGTGGGTAGAAGATACGCAGTATTTT CASSVTPQGWVEDTQYF
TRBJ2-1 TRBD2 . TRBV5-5 TGTGCCAGCAGCCACTCCACTAGCGGGAGAGCCAATGAGCAGTTCTTC CASSHSTSGRANEQFF
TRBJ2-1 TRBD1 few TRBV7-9 TGTGCCAGCAGCTTAGGCCCGGACAGGGCGGACAATGAGCAGTTCTTC CASSLGPDRADNEQFF
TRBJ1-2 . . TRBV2 TGTGCCAGCAGTGGCAGTAAGGCAGGGTCTAACTATGGCTACACCTTC CASSGSKAGSNYGYTF
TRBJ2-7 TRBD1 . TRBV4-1 TGCGCCAGCAGCGACCCGACAGGGGTCCCCTACGAGCAGTACTTC CASSDPTGVPYEQYF